This T cell receptor beta chain was observed in a study of beta chain features in type 1 diabetes. Study conclusions and caveats: Patients with Type 1 diabetes showed moderately but significantly shorter TCRB CDR3s in all four CD4+ subsets.

Expressed TCRB transcripts were sequenced because the entire RNA isolate underwent reverse transcription. The protocol was immunoSEQ multiplex PCR, while the TCRdb copy is restricted to in-frame clones and leaves out a portion. The sample carries 110,000 or so clones, almost 40% recorded once. Germline V lookup: CDR1 SNHLY, CDR2 FYNNEI. Trimming left V 3 bases short and J 3 bases short, with 4 bases between. The CDR3 is 12 residues long. This clone was observed a handful of times. The target antigen is unknown. Over 95% purity was reached by all sorted populations. Sequencing was carried out using stem cell memory CD4+ T cells from blood. The genes are TRBV2 and TRBJ2-3; D is uncertain. This clonotype was sampled from a young woman in good health. CDR3 in amino acids: CASSDQTDTQYF. In DNA form, the CDR3 reads TGTGCCAGCAGTGACCAGACAGATACGCAGTATTTT.